These T cell receptor beta chains were read from a single sample in a study of Ad26.COV2.S vaccination and SARS-CoV-2 variants. The table came from immunoSEQ multiplex PCR; TCRdb's copy has only in-frame clones and leaves some out. The table includes hundreds of thousands of clones, around 87% detected once. The source material was peripheral blood, sampled in a trial of Ad26.COV2.S vaccine versus placebo. These receptors were obtained from a person aged 18-60 years who received the Ad26.COV2.S COVID-19 vaccine or a placebo. Each CDR3 is given without its conserved first and last residue. A D gene is named only where the DNA matches it firmly. Rows give clone size only sometimes, using once, few, many, or a class for an expanded clone.

>TRBD1|TRBJ2-6|TRBV5-8|-
ASSLTGGTSGANVLT
>TRBD1|TRBJ1-5|TRBV5-8|few
ASTWTGGFNQPQH
>-|TRBJ1-4|TRBV9|-
ASSVRGEDEKLF
>-|TRBJ2-7|TRBV29-1|-
SVEVPGLRNEQY
>-|TRBJ1-6|TRBV12-3/TRBV12-4|-
ASSTIVSPLH
>TRBD1|TRBJ1-5|TRBV3-1/TRBV3-2|-
ASSQDRGPPQH
>-|TRBJ2-7|TRBV3-1/TRBV3-2|-
ASAQAGGYEQY
>-|TRBJ1-5|TRBV19|-
ASSITGLNQPQH
>TRBD1|TRBJ2-2|TRBV2|-
ASSPDRVRELF
>-|TRBJ1-2|TRBV4-2|-
ASSQDTFYGYT
>TRBD1|TRBJ1-6|TRBV2|-
ASTGQEGSPLH
>-|TRBJ2-7|TRBV7-3|-
ASSSGISHEQY
>TRBD1|TRBJ1-6|TRBV2|-
ASVGGGSPLH
>-|TRBJ1-1|TRBV12-3/TRBV12-4|-
ASSPVDQPQGF
>-|TRBJ1-2|TRBV4-1|-
ASSPVEGPLGYGYT
>-|TRBJ1-2|TRBV9|once
ASSGVGYT
>-|TRBJ2-5|TRBV7-2|-
ASRFTGTQETQY
>-|TRBJ1-2|TRBV6-5|once
ASSYDRRLYGYT
>-|TRBJ2-7|TRBV6-5|-
ASGWGPLYEQY
>-|TRBJ1-1|TRBV3-1/TRBV3-2|few
ASSQVDTEAF
>-|TRBJ2-7|TRBV5-1|-
ASSYAGSLYEQY
>TRBD1|TRBJ2-2|TRBV24-1|-
ATSRGQGNTGELF
>-|TRBJ1-6|TRBV3-1/TRBV3-2|-
ASGQTGYNSPLH
>-|TRBJ1-1|TRBV12-3/TRBV12-4|-
ASSYLGTKAF
>TRBD2|TRBJ2-1|TRBV29-1|-
SVTPGGIYEQF
>-|TRBJ2-3|TRBV9|-
ASSVLASGY
>TRBD1|TRBJ2-1|TRBV5-4|-
ASSWEDRGLYDEQF
>TRBD1|TRBJ1-1|TRBV30|-
AWSVLGQSWGNTEAF
>-|TRBJ1-2|TRBV4-3|-
ASSHSGDGYT
>-|TRBJ2-3|TRBV21-1|-
ASSSTLLGHGKGTDTQY
>TRBD1|TRBJ1-1|TRBV27|-
ASSAGGAGTEAF
>-|TRBJ1-4|TRBV7-9|-
ASSEVGNEKLF
>-|TRBJ1-1|TRBV5-1|-
ASSYRGDTEAF
>-|TRBJ2-1|TRBV7-9|-
ASSLEPFISIRKGNEQF
>-|TRBJ2-7|TRBV30|-
AWGPYGKLPYEQY
>-|TRBJ2-3|TRBV30|-
AVSITDTQY
>-|TRBJ1-2|TRBV2|-
ALHGGGTGYT
>-|TRBJ1-5|TRBV20-1|few
SASYGGNNQPQH
>-|TRBJ2-2|TRBV19|-
ASSIRRLANTGELF
>TRBD2|TRBJ2-1|TRBV14|-
ASSQEVRDYSKDEQF
>TRBD1|TRBJ2-5|TRBV2|-
ATSGGRETQY
>-|TRBJ1-1|TRBV18|-
ASSPQKQLNTEAF
>TRBD1|TRBJ1-2|TRBV10-3|-
AISESPQGGNYGYT
>-|TRBJ1-1|TRBV18|-
ASSPRGQMGNTEAF
>-|TRBJ1-6|TRBV4-2|-
ASSQVGPLNSPLH
>TRBD1|TRBJ2-7|TRBV9|-
ASSEGQGSYEQY
>-|TRBJ1-4|TRBV30|-
AGRQNNEKLF